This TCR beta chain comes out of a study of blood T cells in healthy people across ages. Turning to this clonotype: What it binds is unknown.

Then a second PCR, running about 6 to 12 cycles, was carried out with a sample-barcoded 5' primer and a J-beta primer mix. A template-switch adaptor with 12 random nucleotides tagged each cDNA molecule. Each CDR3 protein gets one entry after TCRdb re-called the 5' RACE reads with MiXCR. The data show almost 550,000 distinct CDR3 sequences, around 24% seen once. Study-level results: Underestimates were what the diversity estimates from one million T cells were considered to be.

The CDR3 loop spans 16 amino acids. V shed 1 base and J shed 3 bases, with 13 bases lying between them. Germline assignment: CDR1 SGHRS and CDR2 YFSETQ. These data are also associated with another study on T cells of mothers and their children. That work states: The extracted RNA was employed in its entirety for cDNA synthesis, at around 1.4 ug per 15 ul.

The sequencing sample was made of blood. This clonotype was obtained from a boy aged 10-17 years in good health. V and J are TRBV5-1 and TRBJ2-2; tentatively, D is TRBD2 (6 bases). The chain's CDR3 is CASSLIGGIYTGELFF. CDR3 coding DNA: TGCGCCAGCAGCTTGATCGGGGGAATCTACACCGGGGAGCTGTTTTTT.